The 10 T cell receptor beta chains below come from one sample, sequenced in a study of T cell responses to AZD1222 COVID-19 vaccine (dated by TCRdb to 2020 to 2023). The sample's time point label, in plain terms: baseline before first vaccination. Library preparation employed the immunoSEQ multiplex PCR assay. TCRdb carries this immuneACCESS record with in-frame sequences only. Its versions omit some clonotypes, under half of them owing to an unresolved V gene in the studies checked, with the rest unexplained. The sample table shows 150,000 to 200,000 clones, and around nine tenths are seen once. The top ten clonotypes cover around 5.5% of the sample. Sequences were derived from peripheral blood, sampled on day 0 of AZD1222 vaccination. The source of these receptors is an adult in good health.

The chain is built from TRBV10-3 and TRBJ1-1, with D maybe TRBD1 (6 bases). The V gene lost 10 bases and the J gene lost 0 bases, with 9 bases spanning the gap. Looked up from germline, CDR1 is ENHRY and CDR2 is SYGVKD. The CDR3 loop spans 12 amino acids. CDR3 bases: TGTGCCACGAGGGGGGTGAACACTGAAGCTTTCTTT. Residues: CATRGVNTEAFF.

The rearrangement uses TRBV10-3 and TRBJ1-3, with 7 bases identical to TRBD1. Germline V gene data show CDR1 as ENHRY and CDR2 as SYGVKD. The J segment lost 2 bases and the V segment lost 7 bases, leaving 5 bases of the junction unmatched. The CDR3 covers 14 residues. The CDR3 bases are TGTGCCATCAATGCCGGGACAGCTGGAAACACCATATATTTT. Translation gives CAINAGTAGNTIYF.

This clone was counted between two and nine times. CDR3 sequence reads: CASKGEGTYGYTF. DNA of the CDR3: TGTGCCAGTAAAGGGGAGGGGACCTATGGCTACACCTTC. The chain links TRBV12-3 or TRBV12-4 to TRBJ1-2, with a weak D call TRBD1 (5 bases). There are 13 residues in the CDR3. The V gene lost 9 bases and the J gene lost 4 bases, with 15 bases spanning the gap.

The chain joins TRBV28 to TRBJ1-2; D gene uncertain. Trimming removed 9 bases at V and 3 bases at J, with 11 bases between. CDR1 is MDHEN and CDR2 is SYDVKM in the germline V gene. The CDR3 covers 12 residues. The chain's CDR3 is CASQVVDYGYTF. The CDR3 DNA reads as TGTGCCAGTCAGGTCGTGGACTATGGCTACACCTTC.

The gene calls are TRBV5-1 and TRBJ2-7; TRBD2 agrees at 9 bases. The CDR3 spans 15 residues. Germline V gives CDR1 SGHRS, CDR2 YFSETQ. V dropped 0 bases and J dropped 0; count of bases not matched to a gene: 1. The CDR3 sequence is CASSLELAGSYEQYF. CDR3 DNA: TGCGCCAGCAGCTTGGAACTAGCGGGCTCCTACGAGCAGTACTTC.

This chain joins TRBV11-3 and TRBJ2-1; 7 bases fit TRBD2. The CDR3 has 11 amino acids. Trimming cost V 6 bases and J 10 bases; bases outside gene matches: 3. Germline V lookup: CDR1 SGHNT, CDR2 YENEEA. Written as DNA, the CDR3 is TGTGCCAGCAGTCTCGGGGGGGAGCAGTTCTTC. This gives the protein CASSLGGEQFF.

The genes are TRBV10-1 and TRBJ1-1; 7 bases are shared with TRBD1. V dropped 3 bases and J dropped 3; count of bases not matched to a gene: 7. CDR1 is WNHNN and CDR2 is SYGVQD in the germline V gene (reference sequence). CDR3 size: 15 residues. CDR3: CASSDGGGRYTEAFF. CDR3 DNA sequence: TGCGCCAGCAGTGATGGAGGGGGCAGGTACACTGAAGCTTTCTTT.

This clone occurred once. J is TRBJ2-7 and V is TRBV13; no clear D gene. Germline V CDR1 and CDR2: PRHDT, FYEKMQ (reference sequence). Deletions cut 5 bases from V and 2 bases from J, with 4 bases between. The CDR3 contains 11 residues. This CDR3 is CASSGTYEQYF. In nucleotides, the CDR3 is TGTGCCAGCAGCGGCACCTACGAGCAGTACTTC.

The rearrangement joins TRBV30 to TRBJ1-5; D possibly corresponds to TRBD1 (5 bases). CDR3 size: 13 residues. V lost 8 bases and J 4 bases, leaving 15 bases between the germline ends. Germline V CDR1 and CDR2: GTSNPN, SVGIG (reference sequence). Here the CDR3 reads CAARAAGNQPQHF. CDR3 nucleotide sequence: TGTGCCGCCAGGGCGGCGGGTAATCAGCCCCAGCATTTT. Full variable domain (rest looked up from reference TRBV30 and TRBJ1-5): SQTIHQWPATLVQPVGSPLSLECTVEGTSNPNLYWYRQAAGRGLQLLFYSVGIGQISSEVPQNLSASRPQDRQFILSSKKLLLSDSGFYLCAARAAGNQPQHFGDGTRLSIL.

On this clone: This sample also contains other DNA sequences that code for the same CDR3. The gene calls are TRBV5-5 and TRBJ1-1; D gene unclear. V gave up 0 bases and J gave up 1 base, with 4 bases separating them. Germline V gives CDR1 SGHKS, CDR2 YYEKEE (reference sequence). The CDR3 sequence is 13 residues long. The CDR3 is CASSLDRNTEAFF. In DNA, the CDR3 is TGTGCCAGCAGCTTGGACAGGAACACTGAAGCTTTCTTT.